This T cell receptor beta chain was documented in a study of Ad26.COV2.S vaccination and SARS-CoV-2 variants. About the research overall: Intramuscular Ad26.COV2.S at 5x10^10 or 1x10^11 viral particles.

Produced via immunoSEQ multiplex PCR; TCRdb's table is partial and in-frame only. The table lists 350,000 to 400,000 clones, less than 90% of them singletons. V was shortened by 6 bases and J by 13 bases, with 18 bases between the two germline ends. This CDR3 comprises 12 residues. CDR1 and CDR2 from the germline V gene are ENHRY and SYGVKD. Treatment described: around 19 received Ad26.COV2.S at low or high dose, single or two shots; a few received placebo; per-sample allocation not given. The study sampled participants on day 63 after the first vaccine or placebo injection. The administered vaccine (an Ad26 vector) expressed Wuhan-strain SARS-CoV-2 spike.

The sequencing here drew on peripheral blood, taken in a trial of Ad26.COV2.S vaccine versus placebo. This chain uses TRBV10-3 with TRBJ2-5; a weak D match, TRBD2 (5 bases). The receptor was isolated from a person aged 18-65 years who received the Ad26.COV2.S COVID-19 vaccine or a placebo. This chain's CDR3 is CAIRSSASPTYF. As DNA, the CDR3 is TGTGCCATCAGAAGTAGCGCGAGCCCGACGTACTTC.